Listed here are 10 T cell receptor beta chains from one sample, sequenced in a study of CD8 T cells in ankylosing spondylitis. TCRdb independently ran MiXCR on the 5' RACE reads; one entry per CDR3 protein. This sample has some 42,000 distinct CDR3 sequences, with roughly 2.5% found just once. Sequencing input: blood, either unsorted or a sorted T cell fraction (not recorded which). These receptors were taken from a male donor with ankylosing spondylitis or in good health (not recorded which).

This clonotype came up many times. The chain is built from TRBV9 and TRBJ2-2; D gene ambiguous. This CDR3 comprises 14 residues. Trimming took 5 bases from V and 6 from J, leaving 14 bases between them. Germline V gene data show CDR1 as SGDLS and CDR2 as YYNGEE. The CDR3 DNA reads TGTGCCAGCAGACTGGACGGGCATCCCGGGGAGCTGTTTTTT. Residues: CASRLDGHPGELFF.

This clonotype was counted many times. The chain has TRBV9 and TRBJ2-1; D possibly corresponds to TRBD2 (5 bases). The CDR3 is 17 amino acids. Germline V CDR1 and CDR2: SGDLS, YYNGEE. Trimming shortened V by 0 bases and J by 5 bases, and 18 bases separated the two germline ends. The CDR3 here is CASSVEALGVVHNEQFF. The CDR3 DNA reads as TGTGCCAGCAGCGTAGAGGCCCTCGGGGTAGTCCACAATGAGCAGTTCTTC.

This clonotype was recorded at least ten times. V is TRBV9 and J is TRBJ2-3; a weak D match, TRBD1 (6 bases). There are 15 residues in the CDR3. CDR1 SGDLS and CDR2 YYNGEE come from the germline V gene. Trimming shortened V by 4 bases and J by 0 bases, and 12 bases separated the two germline ends. CDR3 residues: CASSLRDTSTDTQYF. The CDR3 DNA follows: TGTGCCAGCAGCCTTCGGGACACCAGCACAGATACGCAGTATTTT.

This clonotype showed up many times. This chain links TRBV9 with TRBJ2-2, with no clear D. Trimming stripped 4 bases from V and 4 bases from J, with 8 bases between. The germline V gene encodes CDR1 SGDLS and CDR2 YYNGEE. The length of the CDR3 is 13 residues. The CDR3 DNA sequence: TGTGCCAGCAGCCCCCGATTCACCGGGGAGCTGTTTTTT. This gives the protein CASSPRFTGELFF.

This clonotype was seen many times. The genes are TRBV9 and TRBJ1-1; 7 bases agree with TRBD1. The trim removed 4 bases at V and 5 bases at J, leaving 8 bases unmatched. Per the germline V gene, CDR1 is SGDLS and CDR2 is YYNGEE. The CDR3 contains 14 residues. In nucleotides, the CDR3 is TGTGCCAGCAGCTCGCGACAGGGCGGAACTGAAGCTTTCTTT. Its translation is CASSSRQGGTEAFF.

This clonotype appeared many times. V is TRBV9 and J is TRBJ2-4, with 8 bases that match TRBD1. V lost 4 bases and J lost 7; bases outside the gene matches: 7. Germline assignment: CDR1 SGDLS and CDR2 YYNGEE. This CDR3 has 14 amino acids. CDR3 DNA: TGTGCCAGCAGCCGAACGGGACAGGCTAACATTCAGTACTTC. Protein sequence: CASSRTGQANIQYF.

There are many counts of this clonotype. The rearrangement uses TRBV9 and TRBJ1-5; D not certain. This CDR3 is built from 13 residues. Trimming left V 0 bases short and J 3 bases short, with 4 bases between. The germline V gene encodes CDR1 SGDLS and CDR2 YYNGEE. CDR3 region: CASSVAPNQPQHF. In DNA form, the CDR3 reads TGTGCCAGCAGCGTAGCCCCCAATCAGCCCCAGCATTTT.

Ten or more counts support this clonotype. This sequence joins TRBV9 and TRBJ2-1; 7 bases align to TRBD2. The CDR3 is 16 amino acids. Germline CDR1 SGDLS, CDR2 YYNGEE. The V and J ends lost 3 bases and 2 bases, in that order; junction bases with no gene match: 8. The CDR3 DNA sequence: TGTGCCAGCAGCGATGGCAGCAGCGGGGCCTACAATGAGCAGTTCTTC. It is translated as CASSDGSSGAYNEQFF. The full variable domain, rest sourced from reference TRBV9 and TRBJ2-1, is DSGVTQTPKHLITATGQRVTLRCSPRSGDLSVYWYQQSLDQGLQFLIQYYNGEERAKGNILERFSAQQFPDLHSELNLSSLELGDSALYFCASSDGSSGAYNEQFFGPGTRLTVL.

This clonotype was counted many times. V is TRBV9 and J is TRBJ2-3, with D tentatively TRBD2 (6 bases). Trimming pared 3 bases from V and 6 bases from J, leaving 14 bases between. This CDR3 comprises 14 residues. Germline assignment: CDR1 SGDLS and CDR2 YYNGEE. CDR3 nucleotides: TGTGCCAGCAGCGCGCGGGGAATAGGGGATACGCAGTATTTT. It codes for CASSARGIGDTQYF.

This clonotype was counted ten times or more. A junction boundary mismatches the germline segment, possibly from a read error. This chain uses TRBV9 with TRBJ2-1; possible D gene TRBD2, 5 bases. This CDR3 is 15 amino acids long. Germline V gene sequence: CDR1 SGDLS, CDR2 YYNGEE. The CDR3 sequence: CASSPEGASFNEQFF. In DNA form, the CDR3 reads TGTGCCAGCAGCCCAGAGGGAGCCTCCTTCAATGAGCAGTTCTTC.